The subject of this entry is one T cell receptor beta chain. Original data processing: Reference gene primer amplification in the assay estimated nucleated cell counts. Only in-frame clones appear in the TCRdb table, and some are missing; sequencing was by immunoSEQ multiplex PCR. The V and J calls and the clone size are those of that table, but D and trimming were determined from the DNA. The sample lists 430,000 or so clones; approximately 87% were seen once. These data are taken from a study of blood T cell repertoires in COVID-19. Study-wide context: The cDNA or gDNA used as material had been derived from T cells, B-cell-depleted T cells, or PBMCs.

Cohorts were based on clinical histories the participants reported. Before being deemed recovered, Cohort 3 donors had two negative PCRs, clearance, or symptom resolution. CDR1 is SGHTA, CDR2 FQGNSA, per germline. Trimming shortened V by 6 bases and J by 0 bases, and 15 bases separated the two germline ends. The CDR3 contains 17 residues. What was sequenced was PBMCs or T cells enriched from blood (not recorded which). V usage is TRBV7-2 and J usage is TRBJ2-6, with D possibly being TRBD2 (5 bases). The clonotype comes from a woman aged 40 to 50 who had recovered from COVID-19. CDR3 sequence: CASRAGLVSSGANVLTF. CDR3 bases: TGTGCCAGCAGGGCGGGTCTCGTGAGCTCTGGGGCCAACGTCCTGACTTTC.